These 4 T cell receptor beta chains originate from one sample sequenced in a study of shared clonotypes between healthy human individuals. Sequenced by immunoSEQ multiplex PCR; TCRdb stores in-frame clones only, minus some. The top ten hold under 0.65% of the sample, which has 800,000 to 1,200,000 clones, about 80% seen once. The sequenced material came from memory CD4+ T cells from PBMCs. Subset denoted: CD45RA-negative fraction. Receptor source: a man in his late teens or twenties in good health. Some clones in this sample may be carry-over from other donors' samples.

The V and J genes are TRBV5-6 and TRBJ2-7, with no clear D. The germline V and J ends were trimmed by 4 bases and 1 base, with 15 bases remaining between them. Germline V gene lookup returns CDR1 SGHDT and CDR2 YYEEEE. The CDR3 loop spans 15 amino acids. CDR3 DNA: TGTGCCAGCAGCCCCGAACCGCGGAATTCCTACGAGCAGTACTTC. It specifies CASSPEPRNSYEQYF. Complete variable domain (other parts from reference TRBV5-6 and TRBJ2-7): DAGVTQSPTHLIKTRGQQVTLRCSPKSGHDTVSWYQQALGQGPQFIFQYYEEEERQRGNFPDRFSGHQFPNYSSELNVNALLLGDSALYLCASSPEPRNSYEQYFGPGTRLTVT.

This sequence joins TRBV6-6 and TRBJ1-1, with D perhaps matching TRBD1 (5 bases). Trimming cost V 8 bases and J 0 bases, with 13 bases left between them. This CDR3 region has 14 residues. CDR1 is MNHNY and CDR2 is SVGAGI in the germline V gene (reference sequence). The CDR3 is CASGGTVMNTEAFF. The CDR3 nucleotides are TGTGCCAGCGGAGGGACGGTCATGAACACTGAAGCTTTCTTT.

The chain has TRBV4-1 and TRBJ2-5, with D perhaps being TRBD1 or TRBD2 (6 bases each). Germline V gene data show CDR1 as MGHRA and CDR2 as YSYEKL. V lost 4 bases and J 2 bases, leaving 17 bases between the germline ends. This CDR3 has 16 residues. The CDR3 protein is CASSLRPGAEQETQYF. The CDR3 nucleotides are TGCGCCAGCAGCCTCCGGCCGGGGGCCGAGCAAGAGACCCAGTACTTC.

The CDR3 is CASSLGRAYNEQFF. The CDR3 DNA follows: TGTGCCAGCAGCTTGGGTAGGGCCTACAATGAGCAGTTCTTC. This chain uses TRBV5-4 with TRBJ2-1, with D uncertain. Trimming cost V 0 bases and J 2 bases, with 6 bases left between them. Germline-derived CDR1 and CDR2 are SGHNT and YYREEE (reference sequence). CDR3 length: 14 amino acids.